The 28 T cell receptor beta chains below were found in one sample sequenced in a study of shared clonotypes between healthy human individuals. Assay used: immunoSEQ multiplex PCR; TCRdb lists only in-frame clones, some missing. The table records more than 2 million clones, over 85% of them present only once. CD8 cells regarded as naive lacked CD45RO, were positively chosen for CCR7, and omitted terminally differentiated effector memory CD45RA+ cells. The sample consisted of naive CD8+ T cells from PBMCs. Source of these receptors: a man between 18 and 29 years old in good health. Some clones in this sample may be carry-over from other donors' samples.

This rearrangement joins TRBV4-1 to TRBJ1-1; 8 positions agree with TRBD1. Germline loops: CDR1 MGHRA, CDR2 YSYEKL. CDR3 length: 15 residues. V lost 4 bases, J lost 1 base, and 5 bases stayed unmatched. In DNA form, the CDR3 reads TGCGCCAGCAGCCCACGGGACAGGACGAACACTGAAGCTTTCTTT. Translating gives CASSPRDRTNTEAFF.

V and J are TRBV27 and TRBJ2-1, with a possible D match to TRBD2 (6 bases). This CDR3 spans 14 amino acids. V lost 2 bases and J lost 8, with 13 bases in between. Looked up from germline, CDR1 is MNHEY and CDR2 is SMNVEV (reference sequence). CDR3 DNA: TGTGCCAGCAGTTTAGACGGGAGACTGCATGAGCAGTTCTTC. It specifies CASSLDGRLHEQFF.

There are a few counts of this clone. The CDR3 DNA reads as TGTGCCAGCAGCACGGCCGGGGTCGGAGCTTTCTTT. As protein: CASSTAGVGAFF. This chain connects TRBV5-6 to TRBJ1-1; no clear D gene. With 4 bases removed from V and 10 bases from J, the gap between germline ends came to 14 bases. The CDR3 has 12 amino acids. Germline V gene lookup returns CDR1 SGHDT and CDR2 YYEEEE.

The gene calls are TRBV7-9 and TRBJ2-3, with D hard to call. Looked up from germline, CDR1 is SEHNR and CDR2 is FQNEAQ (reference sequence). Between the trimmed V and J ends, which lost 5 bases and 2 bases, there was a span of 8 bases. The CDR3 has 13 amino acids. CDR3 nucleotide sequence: TGTGCCAGCAGCCCGGTCCACACAGATACGCAGTATTTT. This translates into CASSPVHTDTQYF.

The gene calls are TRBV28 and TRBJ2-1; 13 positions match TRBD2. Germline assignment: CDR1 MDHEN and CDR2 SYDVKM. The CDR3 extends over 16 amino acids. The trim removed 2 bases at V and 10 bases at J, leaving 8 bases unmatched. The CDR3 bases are TGTGCCAGCAGTTTAGCCCGGACTAGCGGGAGTCAGGAGCAGTTCTTC. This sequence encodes CASSLARTSGSQEQFF.

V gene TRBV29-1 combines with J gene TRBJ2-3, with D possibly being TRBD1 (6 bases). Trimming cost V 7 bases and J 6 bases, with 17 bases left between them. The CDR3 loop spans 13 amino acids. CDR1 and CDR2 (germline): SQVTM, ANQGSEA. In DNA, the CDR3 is TGCAGCGGGGGAAATACAGGGTTGGATACGCAGTATTTT. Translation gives CSGGNTGLDTQYF.

The CDR3 coding sequence is TGCAGCGCCCCCGTGGAAGGGGCCGAGACCCAGTACTTC. It is translated as CSAPVEGAETQYF. J is TRBJ2-5 and V is TRBV29-1, with a weak D call TRBD1 (5 bases). Per germline, CDR1 SQVTM and CDR2 ANQGSEA. Trimming took off 7 bases at V and 5 bases at J, with 17 bases between the two ends. This CDR3 has 13 residues.

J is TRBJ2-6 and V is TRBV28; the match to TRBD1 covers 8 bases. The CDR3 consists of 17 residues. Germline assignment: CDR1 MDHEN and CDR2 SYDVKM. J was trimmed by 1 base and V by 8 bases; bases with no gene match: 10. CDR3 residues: CASGGTGPLSGANVLTF. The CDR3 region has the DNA TGTGCCAGCGGGGGGACAGGACCCCTATCTGGGGCCAACGTCCTGACTTTC. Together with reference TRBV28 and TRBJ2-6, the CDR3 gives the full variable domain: DVKVTQSSRYLVKRTGEKVFLECVQDMDHENMFWYRQDPGLGLRLIYFSYDVKMKEKGDIPEGYSVSREKKERFSLILESASTNQTSMYLCASGGTGPLSGANVLTFGAGSRLTVL.

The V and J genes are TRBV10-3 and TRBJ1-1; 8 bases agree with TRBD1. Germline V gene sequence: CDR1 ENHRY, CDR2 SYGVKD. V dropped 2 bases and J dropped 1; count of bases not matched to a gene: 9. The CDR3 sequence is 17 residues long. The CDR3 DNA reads TGTGCCATCAGTGAGCAGGACAGGGAGAGTACGAACACTGAAGCTTTCTTT. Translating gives CAISEQDRESTNTEAFF.

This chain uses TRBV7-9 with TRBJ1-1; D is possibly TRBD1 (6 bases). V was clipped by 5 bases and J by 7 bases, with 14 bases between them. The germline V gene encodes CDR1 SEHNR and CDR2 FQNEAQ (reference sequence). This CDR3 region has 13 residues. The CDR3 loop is CASSPGTTGEAFF. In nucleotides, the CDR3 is TGTGCCAGCAGCCCCGGGACAACTGGTGAAGCTTTCTTT. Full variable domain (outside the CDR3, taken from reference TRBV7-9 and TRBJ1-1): DTGVSQNPRHKITKRGQNVTFRCDPISEHNRLYWYRQTLGQGPEFLTYFQNEAQLEKSRLLSDRFSAERPKGSFSTLEIQRTEQGDSAMYLCASSPGTTGEAFFGQGTRLTVV.

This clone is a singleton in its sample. CDR3 bases: TGTGCCTGGAGTGTACTAGCGGGAGGCGGCAATGAGCAGTTCTTC. The encoded protein is CAWSVLAGGGNEQFF. V gene TRBV30 combines with J gene TRBJ2-1, with 12 bases aligning to TRBD2. Per germline, CDR1 GTSNPN and CDR2 SVGIG (reference sequence). Trimming took 0 bases from V and 6 from J; bases not matched to a gene: 3. The CDR3 is made up of 15 amino acids.

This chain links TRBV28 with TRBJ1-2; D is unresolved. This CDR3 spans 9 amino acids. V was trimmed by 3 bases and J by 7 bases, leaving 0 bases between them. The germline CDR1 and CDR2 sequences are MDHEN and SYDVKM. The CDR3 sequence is CASSFGYTF. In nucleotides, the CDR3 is TGTGCCAGCAGTTTTGGCTACACCTTC.

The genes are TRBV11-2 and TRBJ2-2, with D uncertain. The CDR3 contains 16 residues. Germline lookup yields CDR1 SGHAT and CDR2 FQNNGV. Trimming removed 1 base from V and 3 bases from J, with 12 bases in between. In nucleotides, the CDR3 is TGTGCCAGCAGCTTAGGTTCAGTGATGGACACCGGGGAGCTGTTTTTT. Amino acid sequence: CASSLGSVMDTGELFF.

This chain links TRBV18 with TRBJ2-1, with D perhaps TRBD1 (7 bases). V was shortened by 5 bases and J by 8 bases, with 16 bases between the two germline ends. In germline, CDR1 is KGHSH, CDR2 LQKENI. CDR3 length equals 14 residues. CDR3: CASSDRTGGDEQFF. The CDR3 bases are TGTGCCAGCTCAGATAGGACAGGAGGGGATGAGCAGTTCTTC.

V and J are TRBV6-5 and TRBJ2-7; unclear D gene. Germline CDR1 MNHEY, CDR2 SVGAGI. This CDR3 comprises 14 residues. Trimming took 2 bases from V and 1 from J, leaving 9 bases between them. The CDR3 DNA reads TGTGCCAGCAGTTACGTTGGCAGATCCTACGAGCAGTACTTC. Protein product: CASSYVGRSYEQYF.

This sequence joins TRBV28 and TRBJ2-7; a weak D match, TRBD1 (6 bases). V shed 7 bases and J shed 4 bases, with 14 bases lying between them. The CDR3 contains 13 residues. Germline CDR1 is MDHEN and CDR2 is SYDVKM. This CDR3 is CASTDSGGYEQYF. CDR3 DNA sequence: TGTGCCAGCACGGACAGTGGGGGATACGAGCAGTACTTC.

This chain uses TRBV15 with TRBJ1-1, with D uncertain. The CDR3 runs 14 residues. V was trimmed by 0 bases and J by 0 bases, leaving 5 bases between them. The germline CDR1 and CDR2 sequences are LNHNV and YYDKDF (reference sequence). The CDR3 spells CATSRELVNTEAFF. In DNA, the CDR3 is TGTGCCACCAGCAGAGAATTGGTGAACACTGAAGCTTTCTTT.

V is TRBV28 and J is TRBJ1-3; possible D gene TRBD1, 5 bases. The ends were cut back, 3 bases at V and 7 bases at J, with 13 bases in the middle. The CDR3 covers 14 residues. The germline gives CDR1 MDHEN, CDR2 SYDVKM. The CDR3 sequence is CASSLAPGANTIYF. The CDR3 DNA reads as TGTGCCAGCAGTTTGGCCCCCGGGGCCAACACCATATATTTT.

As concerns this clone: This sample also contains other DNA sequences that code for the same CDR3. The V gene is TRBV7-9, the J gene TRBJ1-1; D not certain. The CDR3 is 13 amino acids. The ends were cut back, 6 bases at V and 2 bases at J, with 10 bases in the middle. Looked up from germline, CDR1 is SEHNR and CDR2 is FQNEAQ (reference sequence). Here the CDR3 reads CASSLSANTEAFF. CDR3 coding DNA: TGTGCCAGCAGTTTAAGTGCCAACACTGAAGCTTTCTTT.

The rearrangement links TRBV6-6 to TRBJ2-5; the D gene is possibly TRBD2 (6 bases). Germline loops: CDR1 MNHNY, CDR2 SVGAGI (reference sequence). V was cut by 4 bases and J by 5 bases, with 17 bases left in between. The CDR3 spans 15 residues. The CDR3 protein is CASSSFTVGGETQYF. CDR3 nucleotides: TGTGCCAGCAGTTCTTTTACTGTTGGGGGGGAGACCCAGTACTTC.

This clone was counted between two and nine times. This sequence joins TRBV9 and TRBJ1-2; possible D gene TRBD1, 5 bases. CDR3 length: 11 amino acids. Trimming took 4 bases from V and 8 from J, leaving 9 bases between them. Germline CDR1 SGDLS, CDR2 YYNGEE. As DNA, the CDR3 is TGTGCCAGCAGCCAGGGAGAGGGCTACACCTTC. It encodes CASSQGEGYTF.

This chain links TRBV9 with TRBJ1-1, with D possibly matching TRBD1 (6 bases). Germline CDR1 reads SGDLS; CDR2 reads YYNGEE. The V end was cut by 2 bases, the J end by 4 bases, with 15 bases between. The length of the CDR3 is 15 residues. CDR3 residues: CASSVAEGGGTEAFF. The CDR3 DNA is TGTGCCAGCAGCGTCGCCGAGGGGGGAGGCACTGAAGCTTTCTTT.

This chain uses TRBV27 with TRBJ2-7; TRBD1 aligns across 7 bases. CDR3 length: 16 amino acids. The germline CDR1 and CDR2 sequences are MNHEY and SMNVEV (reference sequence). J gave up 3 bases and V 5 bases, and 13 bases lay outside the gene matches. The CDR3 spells CASSPSAGGMIYEQYF. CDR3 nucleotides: TGTGCCAGCAGTCCTAGTGCAGGGGGAATGATCTACGAGCAGTACTTC.

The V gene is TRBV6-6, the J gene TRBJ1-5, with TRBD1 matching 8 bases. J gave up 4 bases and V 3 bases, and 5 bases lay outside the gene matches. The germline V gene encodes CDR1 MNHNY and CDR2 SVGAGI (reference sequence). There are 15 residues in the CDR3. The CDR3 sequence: CASSYQGAGNQPQHF. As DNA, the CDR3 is TGTGCCAGCAGTTATCAGGGGGCGGGAAATCAGCCCCAGCATTTT.

The CDR3 nucleotides are TGTGCCAGCAGCCCTACCGGGACTAGGGGCCCCAATGAGCAGTTCTTC. Translation gives CASSPTGTRGPNEQFF. The chain uses TRBV9 and TRBJ2-1, with 8 bases identical to TRBD2. The CDR3 extends over 16 amino acids. With V trimmed by 4 bases and J by 6 bases, 12 bases remained unmatched. CDR1 and CDR2 (germline): SGDLS, YYNGEE.

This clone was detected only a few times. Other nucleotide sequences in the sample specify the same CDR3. The CDR3 DNA is TGTGCCAGCAGTTACTCACAGGGTGCCGGGACTGAAGCTTTCTTT. It encodes CASSYSQGAGTEAFF. This chain joins TRBV6-5 and TRBJ1-1; maybe TRBD1 (6 bases). The germline V gene encodes CDR1 MNHEY and CDR2 SVGAGI. V lost 0 bases and J lost 5, with 13 bases in between. The CDR3 runs 15 residues.

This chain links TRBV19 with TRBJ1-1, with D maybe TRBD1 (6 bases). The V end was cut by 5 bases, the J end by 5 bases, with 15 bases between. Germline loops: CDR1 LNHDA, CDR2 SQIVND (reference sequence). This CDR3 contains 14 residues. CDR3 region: CASSSHRVRTEAFF. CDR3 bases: TGTGCCAGTAGTTCTCACAGGGTGAGAACTGAAGCTTTCTTT.

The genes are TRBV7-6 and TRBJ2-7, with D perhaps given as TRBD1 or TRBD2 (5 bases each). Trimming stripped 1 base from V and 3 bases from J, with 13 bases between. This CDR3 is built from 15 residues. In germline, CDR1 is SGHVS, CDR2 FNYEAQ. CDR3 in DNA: TGTGCCAGCAGCTTAGAAGGGGACGAAAACTACGAGCAGTACTTC. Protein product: CASSLEGDENYEQYF.